Below, 29 T cell receptor beta chains from the same sample are listed, as sequenced in a study of blood T cells in healthy people across ages. A J-beta primer mix and a sample-barcoded 5' primer were used in a second PCR of about 7 to 12 cycles. TCRdb analysed the 5' RACE reads with MiXCR anew, one entry per CDR3 protein. Of over 1.5 million distinct CDR3 sequences listed, 49% were seen once; the top ten hold less than 2.5%. Sequenced input: blood. The receptors were gathered from a woman in her forties in good health.

J is TRBJ2-3 and V is TRBV20-1; TRBD2 matches at 14 bases. This CDR3 has 17 amino acids. J lost 6 bases, V lost 6 bases, and 14 bases had no gene match. CDR1 is DFQATT and CDR2 is SNEGSKA in the germline V gene (reference sequence). The CDR3 coding sequence is TGCAGTGCAGCCGGGACTAGCGGGGGCGTACTCACGGATACGCAGTATTTT. It is translated as CSAAGTSGGVLTDTQYF.

Comments on this clonotype: An end of the junction does not agree with germline; a read error may underlie this. This chain links TRBV18 with TRBJ2-7, with 8 bases that match TRBD1. There are 15 residues in the CDR3. Germline V lookup: CDR1 KGHSH, CDR2 LQKENI. CDR3 sequence reads: CASSPLGQGVNEQYF. In DNA form, the CDR3 reads TGTGCCAGCTCACCCCTTGGACAGGGCGTGAACGAGCAGTACTTT.

This clonotype was recorded a few times. In DNA form, the CDR3 reads TGCAGTGCTAGCAATACGCAGTATTTT. Its translation is CSASNTQYF. The V call is TRBV20-1, the J call TRBJ2-3; D call uncertain. This CDR3 comprises 9 residues. Trimming cost V 3 bases and J 7 bases, with 2 bases left between them. Germline lookup yields CDR1 DFQATT and CDR2 SNEGSKA (reference sequence).

The table lists this clonotype with a few counts. This rearrangement joins TRBV15 to TRBJ2-5; 7 bases are a match to TRBD1. The CDR3 spans 12 residues. V shed 9 bases, J shed 4 bases, and the junction held 5 bases outside the gene matches. Germline V gene lookup returns CDR1 LNHNV and CDR2 YYDKDF (reference sequence). The CDR3: CATRQGGETQYF. CDR3 nucleotide sequence: TGTGCCACACGACAGGGTGGAGAGACCCAGTACTTC.

This clonotype has a single count. DNA for the CDR3: TGCGCCAGCAGCTCGGGGATAAGACGGGATTACTACAATGAGCAGTTCTTC. Its translation: CASSSGIRRDYYNEQFF. The chain is built from TRBV5-1 and TRBJ2-1; D perhaps matches TRBD2 (5 bases). Germline lookup yields CDR1 SGHRS and CDR2 YFSETQ. This CDR3 comprises 17 residues. The V end was cut by 3 bases, the J end by 3 bases, with 19 bases between.

The chain carries TRBV14 and TRBJ2-4; D gene unclear. The end of the DNA is better explained by TRBJ2-7, so the J call may be wrong. Germline values: CDR1 SGHDN, CDR2 FVKESK. The CDR3 consists of 13 residues. The CDR3 nucleotides read TGTGCCAGCAGCCATGATCCCGGAAGCGAGCAGTACTTC. This codes for CASSHDPGSEQYF.

The V gene is TRBV5-1, the J gene TRBJ1-2; 7 bases map to TRBD1. Trimming at V came to 5 bases and at J to 7 bases, leaving 11 bases not matched to a gene. There are 14 residues in the CDR3. CDR1 and CDR2 (germline): SGHRS, YFSETQ. The DNA of the CDR3 is TGCGCCAGCAGTCCCGGGACAGTTTATGGTGGCTACACCTTC. Translation gives CASSPGTVYGGYTF.

This clonotype was seen more than once but under ten times. The chain couples TRBV20-1 to TRBJ1-2, with D unclear. This CDR3 comprises 13 residues. Trimming took 5 bases from V and 4 from J, leaving 14 bases between them. CDR1 is DFQATT, CDR2 SNEGSKA, per germline (reference sequence). This CDR3 is CSADPGSSYGYTF. DNA of the CDR3: TGCAGTGCTGATCCCGGGAGTTCCTATGGCTACACCTTC.

V and J are TRBV3-1 and TRBJ2-7; TRBD1 is a possible D gene (5 bases). The V and J ends lost 4 bases and 6 bases respectively, with 19 bases between them. Per germline, CDR1 LGHDT and CDR2 YNNKEL (reference sequence). The CDR3 is 15 amino acids. The DNA of the CDR3 is TGTGCCAGCAGCCCACAGGTTGGGGTACACCCCGAGCAGTACTTC. It is translated as CASSPQVGVHPEQYF.

The chain employs TRBV20-1 and TRBJ2-5; D is unresolved. V was cut by 0 bases and J by 5 bases, with 16 bases left in between. CDR1 is DFQATT and CDR2 is SNEGSKA in the germline V gene (reference sequence). The CDR3 runs to 15 residues. CDR3 nucleotides: TGCAGTGCTAGAGAGTCCGCTACCCCGTGGGAGACCCAGTACTTC. Translated, it gives CSARESATPWETQYF.

Only a few counts were recorded for this clonotype. This sequence joins TRBV18 and TRBJ2-4; TRBD1 aligns across 7 bases. Germline trimming cut 6 bases from V and 6 bases from J; bases unmatched to any gene: 5. The CDR3 extends over 13 amino acids. Per the germline V gene, CDR1 is KGHSH and CDR2 is LQKENI. CDR3 DNA sequence: TGTGCCAGCTCGCTAACAGGGGTAAACATTCAGTACTTC. It encodes CASSLTGVNIQYF.

The chain carries TRBV6-2 or TRBV6-3 and TRBJ2-3, with a possible D match to TRBD1 (6 bases). Germline CDR1 MNHEY, CDR2 SVGEGT. V was clipped by 2 bases and J by 2 bases, with 17 bases between them. The CDR3 spans 17 residues. The CDR3 sequence is CASSYPLQGSDTDTQYF. The CDR3 DNA follows: TGTGCCAGCAGTTACCCTCTACAGGGATCGGACACAGATACGCAGTATTTT.

CDR3 region: CSARRPPSSNEQFF. The CDR3 DNA follows: TGCAGTGCTAGACGGCCTCCCAGCAGCAATGAGCAGTTCTTC. This rearrangement joins TRBV20-1 to TRBJ2-1; D is unclear. V dropped 2 bases and J dropped 6 bases, with 14 bases sitting between them. Germline assignment: CDR1 DFQATT and CDR2 SNEGSKA (reference sequence). CDR3 length: 14 residues.

The rearrangement uses TRBV20-1 and TRBJ2-3; D unresolved. V lost 6 bases and J lost 4, with 14 bases in between. The CDR3 runs 13 residues. The germline V gene encodes CDR1 DFQATT and CDR2 SNEGSKA (reference sequence). CDR3 nucleotide sequence: TGCAGTGCCGGCGGTGGCTCAGCAGATACGCAGTATTTT. Its protein product is CSAGGGSADTQYF.

This clonotype turned up a few times. The chain recombines TRBV3-1 with TRBJ2-4; D perhaps matches TRBD2 (5 bases). The end of the DNA aligns better with TRBJ2-5, so the J call may be wrong. The CDR3 is made up of 15 amino acids. The germline gives CDR1 LGHDT, CDR2 YNNKEL (reference sequence). The CDR3 sequence is CASRHIRSREETQYF. The CDR3 DNA sequence: TGTGCCAGCAGACATATCCGGTCGAGGGAAGAGACCCAGTACTTC.

This chain links TRBV3-1 with TRBJ2-3; 8 positions agree with TRBD2. Trimming at V came to 0 bases and at J to 0 bases, leaving 5 bases not matched to a gene. Germline CDR1 LGHDT, CDR2 YNNKEL (reference sequence). This CDR3 has 17 residues. The CDR3 sequence is CASSQDRGGPSTDTQYF. CDR3 coding DNA: TGTGCCAGCAGCCAAGACCGCGGGGGGCCCAGCACAGATACGCAGTATTTT.

The chain uses TRBV4-3 and TRBJ2-1; D is possibly TRBD1 or TRBD2 (6 bases each). From germline, CDR1 is LGHNA and CDR2 YSLEER. CDR3 size: 15 residues. V dropped 5 bases and J dropped 7 bases, with 18 bases sitting between them. CDR3 coding DNA: TGCGCCAGCAGCTTACAGGGAGGTTTCCGGAATGAGCAGTTCTTC. Its protein product is CASSLQGGFRNEQFF.

CDR3 DNA: TGCAGTGCTAGAGTTGGCTCTGGGGCCAACGTCCTGACTTTC. Protein sequence: CSARVGSGANVLTF. The rearrangement links TRBV20-1 to TRBJ2-6; D is unresolved. V gave up 1 base and J gave up 0 bases, with 4 bases separating them. Germline lookup yields CDR1 DFQATT and CDR2 SNEGSKA (reference sequence). This CDR3 contains 14 residues.

This clonotype was detected only a few times. This chain joins TRBV25-1 and TRBJ1-2; D is unresolved. The germline V gene has CDR1 MGHDK and CDR2 SYGVNS. The V end was cut by 0 bases, the J end by 5 bases, with 4 bases between. The CDR3 spans 12 residues. DNA for the CDR3: TGTGCCAGCAGTGAATATACATATGGCTACACCTTC. This translates into CASSEYTYGYTF.

The chain recombines TRBV29-1 with TRBJ2-7, with TRBD1 matching over 9 bases. Trimming took 3 bases from V and 5 from J; bases not matched to a gene: 5. Germline loops: CDR1 SQVTM, CDR2 ANQGSEA. The CDR3 spans 13 residues. CDR3 residues: CSVDTGQGNEQYF. CDR3 coding DNA: TGCAGCGTTGACACGGGACAGGGCAACGAGCAGTACTTC.

CDR3 amino acids: CASSPPEDSPLHF. The CDR3 DNA reads TGTGCCAGCAGCCCCCCGGAGGATTCACCCCTCCACTTT. This rearrangement joins TRBV6-6 to TRBJ1-6, with no clear D. Germline V gives CDR1 MNHNY, CDR2 SVGAGI (reference sequence). The CDR3 runs 13 residues. V was pared by 6 bases and J by 8 bases, with 11 bases between.

This rearrangement joins TRBV10-3 to TRBJ2-1; D possibly corresponds to TRBD1 (5 bases). Trimming stripped 0 bases from V and 9 bases from J, with 18 bases between. Germline values: CDR1 ENHRY, CDR2 SYGVKD. The CDR3 has 16 residues. The CDR3 DNA reads TGTGCCATCAGTGAGTCGACAGTGGGTACCCCCAGTGAGCAGTTCTTC. Translated: CAISESTVGTPSEQFF.

This sequence joins TRBV2 and TRBJ2-3; 8 bases align to TRBD2. Per the germline V gene, CDR1 is SNHLY and CDR2 is FYNNEI. J was trimmed by 4 bases and V by 3 bases; bases with no gene match: 3. The CDR3 covers 14 residues. CDR3 region: CASSEGLGSDTQYF. In DNA, the CDR3 is TGTGCCAGCAGTGAGGGACTAGGGTCAGATACGCAGTATTTT.

The chain joins TRBV29-1 to TRBJ1-1; D may be TRBD1 (5 bases). This CDR3 contains 16 residues. Germline V gene lookup returns CDR1 SQVTM and CDR2 ANQGSEA. The CDR3 loop is CRVSPRAAREGTEAFF. The DNA of the CDR3 is TGCAGGGTAAGTCCACGGGCCGCGCGAGAGGGGACTGAAGCTTTCTTT. The full variable domain, with the rest looked up from reference TRBV29-1 and TRBJ1-1, is SAVISQKPSRDICQRGTSLTIQCQVDSQVTMMFWYRQQPGQSLTLIATANQGSEATYESGFVIDKFPISRPNLTFSTLTVSNMSPEDSSIYLCRVSPRAAREGTEAFFGQGTRLTVV.

V and J are TRBV12-3 or TRBV12-4 and TRBJ2-3; possibly TRBD1 for D (7 bases). V lost 7 bases and J 0 bases, leaving 14 bases between the germline ends. The CDR3 covers 15 residues. The CDR3 nucleotides are TGTGCCAGCACCCACAGGGGACTTAGCACAGATACGCAGTATTTT. This sequence encodes CASTHRGLSTDTQYF.

This clonotype was picked up many times. The chain carries TRBV12-3 or TRBV12-4 and TRBJ2-7; no clear D gene. The ends were cut back, 3 bases at V and 0 bases at J, with 6 bases in the middle. The CDR3 contains 13 residues. For the CDR3, the DNA is TGTGCCAGCAGTTTCGGCAGCTCCTACGAGCAGTACTTC. It codes for CASSFGSSYEQYF.

V usage is TRBV2 and J usage is TRBJ2-1, with a possible D match to TRBD1 (6 bases). V lost 3 bases, J lost 10 bases, and 13 bases lay in between. Looked up from germline, CDR1 is SNHLY and CDR2 is FYNNEI. The length of the CDR3 is 13 residues. The CDR3 here is CASSDDRSGEQFF. CDR3 coding DNA: TGTGCCAGCAGTGACGACAGGAGCGGAGAGCAGTTCTTC.

The rearrangement joins TRBV6-5 to TRBJ2-7, with TRBD1 matching 8 bases. This CDR3 is 14 amino acids long. CDR1 and CDR2 (germline): MNHEY, SVGAGI. V was clipped by 5 bases and J by 6 bases; unmatched bases: 9. CDR3 residues: CASSAGTGFSEQYF. The DNA of the CDR3 is TGTGCCAGCAGTGCCGGGACAGGCTTCAGCGAGCAGTACTTC.

Comment on this clonotype: One end of the junction is discordant with germline, which a read error may explain. The chain employs TRBV3-1 and TRBJ2-7; D is uncertain. Germline V CDR1 and CDR2: LGHDT, YNNKEL (reference sequence). The CDR3 totals 15 residues. The CDR3: CAGSQATWSSYEQYF. CDR3 in DNA: TGTGCCGGCAGCCAAGCCACTTGGAGCTCCTACGAGCAGTACTTC.